Given below is one T cell receptor beta chain in context. A single record per CDR3 protein comes from TCRdb applying MiXCR to the PCR reads. The table lists under 10,000 distinct CDR3 sequences, under 60% of them singletons. Samples came from patients with localized non-small cell lung adenocarcinoma. This record comes from a study of CD4 and CD8 cells across lung adenocarcinoma regions. This CDR3 is built from 14 residues. Per germline, CDR1 MNHNS and CDR2 SASEGT. V gave up 5 bases and J gave up 0 bases, with 11 bases separating them. The TCR originated in a male donor with lung adenocarcinoma. The CD4 and CD8 labels of this study may be unreliable. The specimen was CD8+ T cells from the center of a lung tumor. The chain recombines TRBV6-1 with TRBJ2-7, with D possibly matching TRBD1 (6 bases). The CDR3 sequence is CASSPPGDSYEQYF. CDR3 nucleotide sequence: TGTGCCAGCAGTCCACCAGGGGACTCCTACGAGCAGTACTTC.